The text below deals with one T cell receptor beta chain. Its specificity is not known. The CDR3 has 15 amino acids. From germline, CDR1 is SGDLS and CDR2 YYNGEE. The V end was cut by 3 bases, the J end by 5 bases, with 15 bases between. The source of the sample is a study of glioma-infiltrating T cells after dendritic cell vaccination. Amplification used 60 V beta primers and 13 J beta primers. This table comes from immunoSEQ multiplex PCR, and its TCRdb copy is limited to in-frame clones, with some not included. The sample lists roughly 60,000 clones; approximately 86% were seen once. General study findings and limits: Higher pretreatment TIL content predicted longer progression-free time and survival. Few patients contributed both blood and tumor specimens.

Time point specified: after dendritic cell vaccination, including at tumor progression/relapse. No glioblastoma patient carried an isocitrate dehydrogenase mutation. The source is a human donor with glioblastoma. V gene TRBV9 combines with J gene TRBJ2-1; no definite D call. Sequenced here: blood, sampled after dendritic cell vaccination. CDR3 amino acids: CASSAALGGDNEQFF. CDR3 DNA: TGTGCCAGCAGCGCGGCGCTAGGTGGCGACAATGAGCAGTTCTTC.